Here is one T cell receptor beta chain with its context. Its specific antigen is unknown. No qualities accompany the bases; no much larger clone lies one base away. The junction carries 17 bases between V and J, which are trimmed by 2 bases and 6 bases respectively. Taken from cysteine to phenylalanine, the CDR3 has 15 residues. Left in the record is the CDR3 DNA by itself, 45 bases read in frame from the first base. Sequences SEHNR (CDR1) and FQNEAQ (CDR2) are obtained from the germline V gene (reference sequence). The time point label on this specimen signifies: persistent/refractory GD, antithyroid drugs over 5 years with positive TRAb. For both TCR sequencing and RNA sequencing, RNA was extracted from PBMCs in TRIzol. Graves' disease was diagnosed according to American Thyroid Association guidelines. Recruitment of patients was carried out at an endocrinology department in Xi'an, China. Each patient gave roughly 8.4 milliliters of peripheral blood, collected in an EDTA anticoagulant tube. Ficoll Paque Plus density gradient separation was used to isolate PBMCs, and no additional T cell sorting was done. An Agilent 2100 Bioanalyzer and agarose gel were used to assess RNA quality, and a NanoDrop 2000 was used to measure RNA concentration.

Library preparation used multiplex PCR. TCRdb records Illumina HiSeq 4000 as the sequencer. CDR3 regions were amplified by Arm-PCR with iRepertoire HTBI primers to construct TCR beta libraries. Before sequencing, the PCR products underwent gel purification. The original methods were these. Gene usage analysis of CDR3 amino acid clonotypes relied on the 55 to 80 TRBV and about 13 TRBJ segments identified across samples. COPE and FqMerger were used to merge the filtered high-quality paired reads into contigs. BLAST was used to align contigs to the IMGT TRBV, TRBD and TRBJ reference genes, and CDR3 was defined following IMGT. Any clonotype with a frequency above 0.1% was classified as a highly expanded clone. Repertoire diversity was measured by Shannon entropy, and V-J evenness by the Gini coefficient. Public clonotypes were defined as clonotypes shared by more than one individual. TCRdb applied fastp at Q25 and MiXCR to the public reads, then kept only in-frame beta chains. Each CDR3 protein gets just one entry, which takes the most common genes and DNA from the rows behind it. The authors' filters were not applied to this entry. The sample table holds hundreds of thousands of distinct CDR3 sequences, of which around 32% were seen once. The ten most abundant clones make up under 50% of the sample.

This entry comes from a study of regulatory T cells in long-lasting Graves disease (dated by TCRdb to about 2021). Some background on the complete study: Persistent Graves' disease was defined as antithyroid drug treatment for over 5 years with persistently positive TSH receptor autoantibodies. This study used TCR sequencing and RNA sequencing of peripheral blood to compare persistent Graves' disease patients against newly diagnosed Graves' disease patients. The study was registered as a clinical trial and conducted in China. A total of roughly 33 samples underwent TCR sequencing: some 13 from persistent and around 20 from newly diagnosed Graves' disease patients. Persistent Graves' disease patients in the clinical cohort had taken antithyroid drugs for about 9.7 years on average.

Results the study describes overall, beyond this receptor: Compared with newly diagnosed patients, persistent Graves' disease patients had lower TCR Shannon entropy and fewer highly expanded clones, which suggests clonal expansion. Sequencing and analysis were limited to the TCR beta chain. As a limitation, the authors acknowledged that the small sample size may reduce accuracy. Only peripheral blood was studied, because thyroid tissue, the primary lesion, was inaccessible. Patients with persistent disease shared more public clonotypes (under 3,000) than newly diagnosed patients did (about 1,000). Persistent disease showed preferential use of TRBV28, TRBJ1-2 and TRBJ2-5, whereas newly diagnosed disease favored TRBV20-1 and TRBJ2-1.

The TCR comes from a female donor with Graves disease. Source: peripheral blood mononuclear cells (PBMCs), taken when the disease was refractory, from a patient treated with antithyroid drugs. Recombination linked TRBV7-9 to TRBJ2-7; perhaps TRBD1 is the D gene, with 6 bases matching. The CDR3 in this case is CASSLRTGTGIEQYF. DNA sequence: TGTGCCAGCAGCTTACGGACCGGAACAGGGATCGAGCAGTACTTC.